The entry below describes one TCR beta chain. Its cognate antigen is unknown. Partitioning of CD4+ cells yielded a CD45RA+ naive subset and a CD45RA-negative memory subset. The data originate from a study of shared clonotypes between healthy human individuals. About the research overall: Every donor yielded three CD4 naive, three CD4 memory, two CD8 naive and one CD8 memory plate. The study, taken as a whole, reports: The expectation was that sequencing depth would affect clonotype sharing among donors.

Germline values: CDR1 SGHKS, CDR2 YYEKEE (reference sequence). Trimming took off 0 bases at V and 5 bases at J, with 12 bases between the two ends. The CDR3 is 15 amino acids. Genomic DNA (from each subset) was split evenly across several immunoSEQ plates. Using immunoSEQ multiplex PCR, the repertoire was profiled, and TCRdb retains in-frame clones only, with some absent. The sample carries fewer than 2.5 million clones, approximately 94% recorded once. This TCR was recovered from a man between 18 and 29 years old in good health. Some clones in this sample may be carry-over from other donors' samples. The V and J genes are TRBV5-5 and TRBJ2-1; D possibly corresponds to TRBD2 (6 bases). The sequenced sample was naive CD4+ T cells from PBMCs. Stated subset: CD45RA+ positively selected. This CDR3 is CASSLALATNNEQFF. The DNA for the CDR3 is TGTGCCAGCAGCTTGGCACTAGCTACAAACAATGAGCAGTTCTTC.